These 8 T cell receptor beta chains were all obtained from the same sample, sequenced in a study of CD8 T cells in ankylosing spondylitis. TCRdb reprocessed the 5' RACE reads via MiXCR and lists one record per CDR3 protein. The table lists around 490,000 distinct CDR3 sequences, roughly 5.2% of them singletons. The antigens for these receptors are not known. Whole-study findings and limits: What appeared characteristic of ankylosing spondylitis blood was a TCR beta motif of several highly homologous variants.

Sequencing was performed on blood, either unsorted or a sorted T cell fraction (not recorded which). These receptors were collected from a male donor with ankylosing spondylitis.

This clonotype was picked up many times. This chain connects TRBV4-2 to TRBJ1-5; D gene ambiguous. The CDR3 loop spans 15 amino acids. V was pared by 4 bases and J by 1 base, with 11 bases between. The germline gives CDR1 LGHNA, CDR2 YNFKEQ. In DNA form, the CDR3 reads TGTGCCAGCAGCCCCGGACGGGTGAGCAATCAGCCCCAGCATTTT. Its protein product is CASSPGRVSNQPQHF.

The rearrangement links TRBV3-1 to TRBJ1-1; 7 positions agree with TRBD1. This CDR3 has 16 amino acids. Germline lookup yields CDR1 LGHDT and CDR2 YNNKEL (reference sequence). The V and J ends lost 0 bases and 0 bases, in that order; junction bases with no gene match: 4. CDR3 sequence (DNA): TGTGCCAGCAGCCAAGATTGGGGACAGATGAACACTGAAGCTTTCTTT. This encodes CASSQDWGQMNTEAFF.

Only a few counts were recorded for this clonotype. J is TRBJ2-1 and V is TRBV27, with TRBD2 identical over 9 bases. After removal of 3 bases from V and 1 base from J, the junction contained 7 bases not matched to a gene. The CDR3 covers 17 residues. Germline V CDR1 and CDR2: MNHEY, SMNVEV (reference sequence). The CDR3 spells CASSFISLAGSYNEQFF. In nucleotides, the CDR3 is TGTGCCAGCAGTTTCATCTCACTAGCGGGTTCCTACAATGAGCAGTTCTTC.

V usage is TRBV20-1 and J usage is TRBJ2-6; D tentatively fits TRBD1 or TRBD2 (5 bases each). The CDR3 runs to 16 residues. V was clipped by 5 bases and J by 2 bases, with 16 bases between them. Germline-derived CDR1 and CDR2 are DFQATT and SNEGSKA (reference sequence). The CDR3 bases are TGCAGTGCTCTGATTTGGGGGAGCCCTGGGGCCAACGTCCTGACTTTC. It is translated as CSALIWGSPGANVLTF.

As concerns this clonotype: This could be a read error, since a much larger clone is one nucleotide away. The V and J genes are TRBV11-2 and TRBJ2-5; D remains unclear. V was pared by 3 bases and J by 3 bases, with 8 bases between. The CDR3 is made up of 13 amino acids. CDR1 SGHAT and CDR2 FQNNGV come from the germline V gene. For the CDR3, the DNA is TGTGCCAGCAGCTTCGACTGGGAAGAGACCCAGTACTTC. Translated: CASSFDWEETQYF.

This clonotype was seen more than once but under ten times. The J gene is TRBJ2-1, the V gene TRBV9; tentatively, D is TRBD1 (5 bases). This CDR3 is built from 15 residues. Germline lookup yields CDR1 SGDLS and CDR2 YYNGEE. Trimming left V 1 base short and J 0 bases short, with 8 bases between. CDR3 in amino acids: CASSVQGSSYNEQFF. The DNA of the CDR3 is TGTGCCAGCAGCGTACAGGGCAGCTCCTACAATGAGCAGTTCTTC.

There are many counts of this clonotype. The chain links TRBV5-4 to TRBJ2-1, with D unresolved. This CDR3 comprises 13 residues. Per the germline V gene, CDR1 is SGHNT and CDR2 is YYREEE (reference sequence). V lost 4 bases, J lost 7 bases, and 12 bases lay in between. The CDR3 DNA reads TGTGCCAGCAGCCTCGTCGGCGAGAATGAGCAGTTCTTC. As protein: CASSLVGENEQFF.

Many counts were recorded for this clonotype. The chain has TRBV24-1 and TRBJ2-5; D perhaps matches TRBD2 (6 bases). The CDR3 is 14 amino acids. V shed 7 bases and J shed 5 bases, with 16 bases lying between them. Germline-derived CDR1 and CDR2 are KGHDR and SFDVKD. CDR3 amino acids: CATSPGLVSETQYF. CDR3 nucleotides: TGTGCCACCAGCCCGGGACTCGTTTCGGAGACCCAGTACTTC.